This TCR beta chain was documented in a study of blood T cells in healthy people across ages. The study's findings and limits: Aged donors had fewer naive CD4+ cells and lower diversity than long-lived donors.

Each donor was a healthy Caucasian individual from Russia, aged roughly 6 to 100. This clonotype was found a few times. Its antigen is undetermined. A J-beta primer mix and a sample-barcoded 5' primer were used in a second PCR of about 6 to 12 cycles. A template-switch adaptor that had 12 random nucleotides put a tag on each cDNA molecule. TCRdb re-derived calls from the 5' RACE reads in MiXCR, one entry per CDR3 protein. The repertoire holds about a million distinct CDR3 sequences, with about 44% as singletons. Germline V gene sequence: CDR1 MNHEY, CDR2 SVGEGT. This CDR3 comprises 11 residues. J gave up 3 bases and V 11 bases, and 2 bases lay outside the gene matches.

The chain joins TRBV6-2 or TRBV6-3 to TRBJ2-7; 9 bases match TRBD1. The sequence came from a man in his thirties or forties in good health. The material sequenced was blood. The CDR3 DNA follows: TGTGCCGGGGGACAGGGCTACGAGCAGTACTTC. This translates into CAGGQGYEQYF.